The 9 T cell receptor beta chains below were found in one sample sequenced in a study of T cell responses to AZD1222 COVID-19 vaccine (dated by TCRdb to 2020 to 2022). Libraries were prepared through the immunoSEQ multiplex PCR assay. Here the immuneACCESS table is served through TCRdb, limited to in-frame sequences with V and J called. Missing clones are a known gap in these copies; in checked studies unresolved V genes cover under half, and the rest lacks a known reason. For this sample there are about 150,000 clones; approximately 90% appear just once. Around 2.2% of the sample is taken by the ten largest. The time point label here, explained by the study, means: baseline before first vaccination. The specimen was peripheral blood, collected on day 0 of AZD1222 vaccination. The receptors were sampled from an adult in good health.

The CDR3 nucleotides are TGTGCCAGCAGCCCACTGTCCGGGCCCTCCTACAATGAGCAGTTCTTC. Amino acid sequence: CASSPLSGPSYNEQFF. The chain recombines TRBV3-1 (or the pseudogene TRBV3-2) with TRBJ2-1; D not certain. The CDR3 is made up of 16 amino acids. V dropped 4 bases and J dropped 0 bases, with 13 bases sitting between them. Germline V gives CDR1 LGHDT, CDR2 YNNKEL (reference sequence).

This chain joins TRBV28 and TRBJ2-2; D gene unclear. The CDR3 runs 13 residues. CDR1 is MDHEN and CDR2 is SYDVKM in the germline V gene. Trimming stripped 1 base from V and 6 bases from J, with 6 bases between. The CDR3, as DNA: TGTGCCAGCAGTTTATTCGCGGCCGGGGAGCTGTTTTTT. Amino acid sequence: CASSLFAAGELFF.

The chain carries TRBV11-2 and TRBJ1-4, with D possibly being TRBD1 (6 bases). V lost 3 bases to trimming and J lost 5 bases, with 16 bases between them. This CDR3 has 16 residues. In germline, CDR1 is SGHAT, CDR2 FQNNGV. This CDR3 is CASSLGDRSGNEKLFF. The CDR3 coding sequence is TGTGCCAGCAGCTTGGGTGACAGGTCGGGAAATGAAAAACTGTTTTTT.

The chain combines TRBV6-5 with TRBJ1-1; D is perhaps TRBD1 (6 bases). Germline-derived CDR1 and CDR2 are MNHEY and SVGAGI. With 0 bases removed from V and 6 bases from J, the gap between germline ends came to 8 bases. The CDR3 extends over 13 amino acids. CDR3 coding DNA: TGTGCCAGCAGTTACTCACAGGGCGCTGAAGCTTTCTTT. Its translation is CASSYSQGAEAFF.

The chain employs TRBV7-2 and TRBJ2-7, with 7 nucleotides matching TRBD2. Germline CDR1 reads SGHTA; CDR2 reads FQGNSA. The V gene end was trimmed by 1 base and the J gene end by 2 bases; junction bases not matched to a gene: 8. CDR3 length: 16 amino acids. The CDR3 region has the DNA TGTGCCAGCAGCTTAGACCCCCGGGAGGTGGCCTACGAGCAGTACTTC. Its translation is CASSLDPREVAYEQYF.

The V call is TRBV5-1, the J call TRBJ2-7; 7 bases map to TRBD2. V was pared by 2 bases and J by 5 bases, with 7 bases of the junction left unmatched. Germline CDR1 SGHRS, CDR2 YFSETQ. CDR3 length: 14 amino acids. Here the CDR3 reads CASSLSGNRNEQYF. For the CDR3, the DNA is TGCGCCAGCAGCTTAAGCGGGAACAGGAACGAGCAGTACTTC.

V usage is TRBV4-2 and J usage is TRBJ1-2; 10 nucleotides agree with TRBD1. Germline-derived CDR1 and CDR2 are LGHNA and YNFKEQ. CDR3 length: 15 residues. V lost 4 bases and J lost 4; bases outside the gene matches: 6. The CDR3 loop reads CASSRRDRGTYGYTF. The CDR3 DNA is TGTGCCAGCAGCCGCCGGGACAGGGGCACCTATGGCTACACCTTC.

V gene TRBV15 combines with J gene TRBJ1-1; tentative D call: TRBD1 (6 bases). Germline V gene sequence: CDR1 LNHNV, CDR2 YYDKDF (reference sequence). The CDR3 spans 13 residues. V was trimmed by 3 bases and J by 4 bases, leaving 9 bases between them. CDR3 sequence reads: CATSRKGGTEAFF. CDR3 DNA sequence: TGTGCCACCAGCAGGAAGGGGGGCACTGAAGCTTTCTTT.

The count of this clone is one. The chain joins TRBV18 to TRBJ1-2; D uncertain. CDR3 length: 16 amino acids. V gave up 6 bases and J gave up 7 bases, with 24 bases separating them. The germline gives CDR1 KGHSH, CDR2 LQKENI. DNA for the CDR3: TGTGCCAGCTCCGAAAGTATAACTAACCATCTAAGTGGCTACACCTTC. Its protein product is CASSESITNHLSGYTF.